This is a list of T cell receptor beta chains from one sample in a study of shared clonotypes between healthy human individuals. Clones were read by immunoSEQ multiplex PCR, and TCRdb kept only the in-frame ones, dropping some. The sample holds some 2,000,000 clones, about 95% seen once. Input material: naive CD8+ T cells sorted from blood. The receptor source for this set is a man between 18 and 29 years old in good health. The CDR3 runs from the conserved cysteine through the conserved F or W. Each record gives: J gene, V gene, CDR3 protein.

J gene: TRBJ2-6
V gene: TRBV5-1
CDR3 protein: CASSETVDRPNVLTF

J gene: TRBJ2-1
V gene: TRBV6-6
CDR3 protein: CASSPGDKQFF

J gene: TRBJ2-1
V gene: TRBV5-6
CDR3 protein: CASSPWDNLPYNEQFF

J gene: TRBJ2-7
V gene: TRBV5-1
CDR3 protein: CASSIGTDYAYEQYF

J gene: TRBJ2-4
V gene: TRBV4-3
CDR3 protein: CASSQDRGVPSIQYF

J gene: TRBJ2-5
V gene: TRBV4-1
CDR3 protein: CASSLPRTQYF

J gene: TRBJ2-1
V gene: TRBV4-3
CDR3 protein: CASSQEDYNEQFF

J gene: TRBJ2-2
V gene: TRBV6-5
CDR3 protein: CASLTSGTTGELFF

J gene: TRBJ2-2
V gene: TRBV7-9
CDR3 protein: CASSPRTSGSFGELFF

J gene: TRBJ2-7
V gene: TRBV19
CDR3 protein: CASSIGGASYEQYF